This entry features one TCR beta chain sequence. No antigen is known for it. The sample belongs to a study of OX40 agonist ivuxolimab in advanced cancers. The wider study: Prior anti-PD-1, anti-PD-L1 or anti-CTLA-4 therapy was allowed; 35% to 40% had some. Overall study results and limits: The CD4+ and CD8+ T cells in the blood had expanded clonally by week 6 at 0.1 to 3.0 mg/kg.

Sequenced by immunoSEQ multiplex PCR; TCRdb stores in-frame clones only, minus some. Of almost 90,000 clones in the sample, about 86% were seen once. V lost 5 bases to trimming and J lost 6 bases; unmatched junction nucleotides: 6. Germline V gene data show CDR1 as MNHNY and CDR2 as SVGAGI (reference sequence). The length of the CDR3 is 13 residues. The input for sequencing was CD4+ or CD8+ T cells sorted from blood, taken in a trial of the OX40 agonist ivuxolimab. The rearrangement uses TRBV6-6 and TRBJ2-7; 8 bases are a match to TRBD2. This sequence was found in an adult with an advanced solid tumor such as melanoma, head and neck, liver or kidney cancer. The CDR3 DNA reads as TGTGCCAGCAGTGCCACGGGGGGGGGCGAGCAGTACTTC. Amino acids: CASSATGGGEQYF.